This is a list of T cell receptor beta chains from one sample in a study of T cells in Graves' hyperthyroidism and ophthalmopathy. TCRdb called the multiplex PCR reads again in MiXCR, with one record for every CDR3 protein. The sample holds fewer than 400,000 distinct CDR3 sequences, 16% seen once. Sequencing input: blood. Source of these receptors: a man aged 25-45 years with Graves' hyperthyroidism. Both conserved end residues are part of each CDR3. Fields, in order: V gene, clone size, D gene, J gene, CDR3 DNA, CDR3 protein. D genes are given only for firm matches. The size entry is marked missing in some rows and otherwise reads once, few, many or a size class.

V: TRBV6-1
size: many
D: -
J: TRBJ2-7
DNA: TGTGCCAGCAGTCAGGTTCCCTCCTACGAGCAGTACTTC
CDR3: CASSQVPSYEQYF

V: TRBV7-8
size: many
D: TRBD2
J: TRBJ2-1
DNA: TGTGCCAGCACCCCTAAGTGGCTCCCTCCGGGGGGGGCCAATGAGCAGTTCTTC
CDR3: CASTPKWLPPGGANEQFF

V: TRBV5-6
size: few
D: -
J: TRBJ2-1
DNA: TGTGCCAGCACCTGGGGGCTAGCGGTCTACAATGAGCAGTTCTTC
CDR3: CASTWGLAVYNEQFF

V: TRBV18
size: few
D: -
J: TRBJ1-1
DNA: TGTGCCAGCTCACCCCTGGGAGGGGAATTGAACACTGAAGCTTTCTTT
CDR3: CASSPLGGELNTEAFF

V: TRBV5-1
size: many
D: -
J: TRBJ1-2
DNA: TGCGCCAGCAGCTATGATTCGATAGACACTAACTATGGCTACACCTTC
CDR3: CASSYDSIDTNYGYTF

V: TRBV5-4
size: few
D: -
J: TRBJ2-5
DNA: TGTGCCAGCGGTATATCGGGGTCGTACCAAGAGACCCAGTACTTC
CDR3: CASGISGSYQETQYF

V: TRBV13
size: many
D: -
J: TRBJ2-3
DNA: TGTGCCAGCAGCTTAGGCGTGAGTTGGGCTATCTATACGCAGTATTTT
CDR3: CASSLGVSWAIYTQYF

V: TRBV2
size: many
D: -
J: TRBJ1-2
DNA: TGTGCCAGCAGCGGGGGAAGCTATGGCTACACCTTC
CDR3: CASSGGSYGYTF

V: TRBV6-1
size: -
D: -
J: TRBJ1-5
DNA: TGTGCCAGCAAAGGGAACCGATTCTATCAGCCCCAGCATTTT
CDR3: CASKGNRFYQPQHF

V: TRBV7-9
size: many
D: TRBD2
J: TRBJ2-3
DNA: TGTGCCAGCAGCCCCCCGGGACTAAAGTTTGTCGATACGCAGTATTTT
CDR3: CASSPPGLKFVDTQYF

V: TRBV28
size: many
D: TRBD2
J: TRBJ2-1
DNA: TGTGCCAGCAGCCCCCGGGAGGCCTCCTACAATGAGCAGTTCTTC
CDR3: CASSPREASYNEQFF

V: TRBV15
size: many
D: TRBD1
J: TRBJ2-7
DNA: TGTGCCACCAGCAGAGTGACAGGGCGCGAGCAGTACTTC
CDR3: CATSRVTGREQYF

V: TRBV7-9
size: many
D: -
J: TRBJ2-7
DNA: TGTGCCAGCAGCTTTACGACTACGATAGAGGTGGAGCAGTACTTC
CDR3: CASSFTTTIEVEQYF

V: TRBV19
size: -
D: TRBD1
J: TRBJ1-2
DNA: TGTGCCAGTACCGGACAGGGACAGCCTAACTATGGCTACACCTTC
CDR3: CASTGQGQPNYGYTF

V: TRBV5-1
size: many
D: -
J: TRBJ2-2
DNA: TGCGCCAGCAGCTGGAGGGCCCAAGCGAACACCGGGGAGCTGTTTTTT
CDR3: CASSWRAQANTGELFF

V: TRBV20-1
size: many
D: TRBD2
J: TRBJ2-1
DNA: TGCAGTGCCGACCCCGGGACTAGCGGATACAATGAGCAGTTCTTC
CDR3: CSADPGTSGYNEQFF

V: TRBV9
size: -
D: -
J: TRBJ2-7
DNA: TGTGCCAGCAGCGTAGATACGACCTACGAGCAGTACTTC
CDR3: CASSVDTTYEQYF

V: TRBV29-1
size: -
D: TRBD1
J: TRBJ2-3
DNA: TGCAGTGGCACCGGGACAGTACTCACAGATACGCAGTATTTT
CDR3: CSGTGTVLTDTQYF

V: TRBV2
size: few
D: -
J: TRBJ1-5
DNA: TGTGCCAGCAATTCCCTCTGGGGTCAGCCCCAGCATTTT
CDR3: CASNSLWGQPQHF

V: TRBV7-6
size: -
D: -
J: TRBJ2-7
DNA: TGTGCCAGCAGCGGGGGGGGGGCTGTAAGCGAGCAGTACTTC
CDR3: CASSGGGAVSEQYF

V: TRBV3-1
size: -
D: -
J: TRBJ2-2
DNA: TGTGCCAGCAGCCCAGGGGACCTGGGCACCGGGGAGCTGTTTTTT
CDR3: CASSPGDLGTGELFF

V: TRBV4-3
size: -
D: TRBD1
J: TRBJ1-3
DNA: TGCGCCAGCAGCCAAGATTTTGCCGGGACAGCCTTTTCCCCTACTGGAAACACCATATATTTT
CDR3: CASSQDFAGTAFSPTGNTIYF

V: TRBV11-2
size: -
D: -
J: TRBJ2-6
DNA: TGTGCCAGCAGCTTTTTGGGGATCTTTAAGGACCCCGGGGCCAACGTCCTGACTTTC
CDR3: CASSFLGIFKDPGANVLTF

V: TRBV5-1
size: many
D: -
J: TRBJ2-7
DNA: TGCGCCAGCAGCTTGGGTGGCAGCCCCTACGAGCAGTACTTC
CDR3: CASSLGGSPYEQYF

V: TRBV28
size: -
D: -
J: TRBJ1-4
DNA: TGTGCCAGCAGTTTAGGGGAGGGCCTTAATGAAAAACTGTTTTTT
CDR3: CASSLGEGLNEKLFF

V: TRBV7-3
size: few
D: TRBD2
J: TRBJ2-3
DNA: TGTGCCAGCAGCCCCTCGACTAGCGGAGGGATCACAGATACGCAGTATTTT
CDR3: CASSPSTSGGITDTQYF

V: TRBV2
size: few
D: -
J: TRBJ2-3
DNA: TGTGCCAGTACCTTACTCCGGGACTTAGATACGCAGTATTTT
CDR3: CASTLLRDLDTQYF

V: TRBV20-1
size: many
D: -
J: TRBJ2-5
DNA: TGCAGTGCTAGAGACAGGGGAGGGCCACAGACCCAGTACTTC
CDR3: CSARDRGGPQTQYF

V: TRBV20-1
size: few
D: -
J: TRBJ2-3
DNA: TGCAGTGCGAAGGGTGGGACGTTAGATACGCAGTATTTT
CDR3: CSAKGGTLDTQYF

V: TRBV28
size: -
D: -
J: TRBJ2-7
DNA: TGTGCCAGCAGTTTCAGGCTACAAGCCTACGAGCAGTACTTC
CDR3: CASSFRLQAYEQYF

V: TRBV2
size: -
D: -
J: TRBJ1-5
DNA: TGTGCCAGCAGTGACAGGCTCTATAGCAATCAGCCCCAGCATTTT
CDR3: CASSDRLYSNQPQHF

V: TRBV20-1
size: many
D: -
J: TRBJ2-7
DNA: TGCAGTGCTAGAGTTGGGAGCTCCTACGAGCAGTACTTC
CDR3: CSARVGSSYEQYF

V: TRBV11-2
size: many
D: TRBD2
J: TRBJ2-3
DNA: TGTGCCAGCAGCACCGGGACTAGCGGGAGGCCAAACACAGATACGCAGTATTTT
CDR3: CASSTGTSGRPNTDTQYF

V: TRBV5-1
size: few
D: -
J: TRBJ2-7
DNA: TGCGCCAGCAGCTTGGACACTCTAAGCTCCTACGAGCAGTACTTC
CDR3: CASSLDTLSSYEQYF

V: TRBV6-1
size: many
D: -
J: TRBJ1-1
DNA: TGTGCCAGCAGTTACGATAGGGGCACTGAAGCTTTCTTT
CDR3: CASSYDRGTEAFF